The source of this TCR beta chain is a study of shared clonotypes between healthy human individuals. CD8 memory pooled CD45RO+ cells and CCR7-negative CD45RA+ TemRA cells. The CDR3 spans 16 residues. Trimming removed 6 bases from V and 2 bases from J, with 20 bases in between. In germline, CDR1 is MNHEY, CDR2 SMNVEV (reference sequence). The repertoire was sequenced with immunoSEQ multiplex PCR; TCRdb's copy has only in-frame clones and lacks some. The sample records around 690,000 clones, 90% being singletons. The sequenced material came from memory CD8+ T cells from PBMCs. The subset: CD45RO+ cells pooled with CCR7-negative TemRA cells. This TCR was recovered from a man between 18 and 29 years old in good health. Some clones in this sample may be carry-over from other donors' samples. The V call is TRBV27, the J call TRBJ2-7; perhaps TRBD2 as D (7 bases). This CDR3 reads CASRKPIRGGAYEQYF. DNA of the CDR3: TGTGCCAGCAGGAAACCAATAAGGGGGGGGGCCTACGAGCAGTACTTC.